The source of this T cell receptor beta chain is a study of identical twins. TCRdb used MiXCR to reprocess the 5' RACE reads, holding one entry per CDR3 protein. Of some 900,000 distinct CDR3 sequences listed, 12% were seen once; the top ten hold about 1.6%. This clonotype was observed many times. The CDR3 length is 17 residues. In germline, CDR1 is SEHNR, CDR2 FQNEAQ (reference sequence). Trimming took off 5 bases at V and 2 bases at J, with 21 bases between the two ends. These sequences were also reported in another study, on yellow fever vaccine responses in identical twins.

This TCR derives from a woman younger than 35 in good health. The chain links TRBV7-9 to TRBJ1-1; possibly TRBD1 for D (6 bases). The source material was PBMCs. The CDR3 DNA follows: TGTGCCAGCAGCCAAGGGGGGACCCTCGGAGAAAACACTGAAGCTTTCTTT. Translation: CASSQGGTLGENTEAFF.